Sequencing of this T cell receptor beta chain was carried out in a study of blood T cell repertoires in COVID-19. As originally analysed: Reference gene primer amplification gave estimated nucleated cell counts. The repertoire was sequenced with immunoSEQ multiplex PCR; TCRdb's copy has only in-frame clones and lacks some. That table is the source of V, J and clone size, and D and trimming were worked out from the DNA. Among about 270,000 clones listed, 85% to 90% were seen once. Germline V gene lookup returns CDR1 SQVTM and CDR2 ANQGSEA. The CDR3 length is 15 residues. J gave up 5 bases and V 2 bases, and 9 bases lay outside the gene matches.

The receptor was isolated from a man aged 18-30 years who had recovered from COVID-19. The chain couples TRBV29-1 to TRBJ2-5; 9 positions match TRBD2. The material sequenced was PBMCs or T cells enriched from blood (not recorded which). CDR3 DNA sequence: TGCAGCGTTGAATACGCAGCGGGAGGACAGGAGACCCAGTACTTC. It specifies CSVEYAAGGQETQYF.